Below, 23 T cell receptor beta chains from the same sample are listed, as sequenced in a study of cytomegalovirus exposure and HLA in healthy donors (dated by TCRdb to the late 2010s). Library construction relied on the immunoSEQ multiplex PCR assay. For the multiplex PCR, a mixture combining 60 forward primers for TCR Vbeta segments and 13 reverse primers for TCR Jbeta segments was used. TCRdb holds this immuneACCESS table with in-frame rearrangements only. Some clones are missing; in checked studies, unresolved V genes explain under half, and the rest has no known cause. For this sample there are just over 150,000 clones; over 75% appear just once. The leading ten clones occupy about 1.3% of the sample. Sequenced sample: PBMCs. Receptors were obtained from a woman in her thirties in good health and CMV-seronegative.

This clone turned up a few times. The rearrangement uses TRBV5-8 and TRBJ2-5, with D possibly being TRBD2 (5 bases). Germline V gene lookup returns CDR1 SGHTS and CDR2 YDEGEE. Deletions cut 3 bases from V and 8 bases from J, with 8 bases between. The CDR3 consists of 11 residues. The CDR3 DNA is TGTGCCAGCAGCTCTCTAGCCACCCAGTACTTC. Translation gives CASSSLATQYF.

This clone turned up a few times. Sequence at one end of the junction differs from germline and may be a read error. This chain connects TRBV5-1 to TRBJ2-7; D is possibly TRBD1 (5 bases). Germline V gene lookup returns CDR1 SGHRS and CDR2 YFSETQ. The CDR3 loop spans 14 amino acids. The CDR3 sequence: CASRLSQGGNEQYF. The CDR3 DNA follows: TGCGCCAGCCGCTTGTCCCAGGGCGGTAACGAGCAGTACTTC.

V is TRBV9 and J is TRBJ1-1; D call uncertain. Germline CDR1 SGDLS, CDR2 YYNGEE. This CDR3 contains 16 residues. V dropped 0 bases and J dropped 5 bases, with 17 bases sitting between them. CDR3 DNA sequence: TGTGCCAGCAGCGTAGTGTCGCGAGGGCGCGGGACTGAAGCTTTCTTT. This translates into CASSVVSRGRGTEAFF.

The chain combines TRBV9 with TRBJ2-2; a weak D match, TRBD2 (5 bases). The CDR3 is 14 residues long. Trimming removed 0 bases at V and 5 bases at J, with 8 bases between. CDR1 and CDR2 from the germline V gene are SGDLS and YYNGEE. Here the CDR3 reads CASSVDGETGELFF. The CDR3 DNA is TGTGCCAGCAGCGTAGATGGGGAGACCGGGGAGCTGTTTTTT.

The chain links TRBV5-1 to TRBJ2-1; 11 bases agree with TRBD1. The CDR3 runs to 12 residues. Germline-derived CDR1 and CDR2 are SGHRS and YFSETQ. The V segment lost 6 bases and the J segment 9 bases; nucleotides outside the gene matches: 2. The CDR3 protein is CASTGQGVEQFF. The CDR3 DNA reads TGCGCCAGCACGGGACAGGGGGTTGAGCAGTTCTTC.

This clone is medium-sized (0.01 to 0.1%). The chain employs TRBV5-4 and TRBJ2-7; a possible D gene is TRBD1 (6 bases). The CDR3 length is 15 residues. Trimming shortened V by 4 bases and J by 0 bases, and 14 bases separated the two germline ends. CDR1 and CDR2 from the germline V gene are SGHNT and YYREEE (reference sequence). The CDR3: CASSPTTGVSYEQYF. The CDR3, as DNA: TGTGCCAGCAGCCCCACGACAGGAGTCTCCTACGAGCAGTACTTC.

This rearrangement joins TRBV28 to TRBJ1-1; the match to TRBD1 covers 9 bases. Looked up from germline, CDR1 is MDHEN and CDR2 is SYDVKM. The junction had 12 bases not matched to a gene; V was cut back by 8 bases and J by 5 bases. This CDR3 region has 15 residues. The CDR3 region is CASHRPGQGLTEAFF. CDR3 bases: TGTGCCAGCCACCGACCGGGACAGGGATTAACTGAAGCTTTCTTT. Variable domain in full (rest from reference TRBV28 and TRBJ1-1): DVKVTQSSRYLVKRTGEKVFLECVQDMDHENMFWYRQDPGLGLRLIYFSYDVKMKEKGDIPEGYSVSREKKERFSLILESASTNQTSMYLCASHRPGQGLTEAFFGQGTRLTVV.

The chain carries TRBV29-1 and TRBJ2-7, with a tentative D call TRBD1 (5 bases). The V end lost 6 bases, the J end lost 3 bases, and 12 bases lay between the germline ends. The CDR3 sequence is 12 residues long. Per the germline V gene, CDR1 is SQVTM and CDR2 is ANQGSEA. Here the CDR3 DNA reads TGCAGCGTCGAAAGGGGTGGCTACGAGCAGTACTTC. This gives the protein CSVERGGYEQYF.

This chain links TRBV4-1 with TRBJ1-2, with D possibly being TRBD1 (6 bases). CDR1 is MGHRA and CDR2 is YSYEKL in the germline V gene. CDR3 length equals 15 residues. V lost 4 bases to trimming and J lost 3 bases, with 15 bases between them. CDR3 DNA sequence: TGCGCCAGCAGCCCTCCAGGGGACCGACACTATGGCTACACCTTC. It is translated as CASSPPGDRHYGYTF.

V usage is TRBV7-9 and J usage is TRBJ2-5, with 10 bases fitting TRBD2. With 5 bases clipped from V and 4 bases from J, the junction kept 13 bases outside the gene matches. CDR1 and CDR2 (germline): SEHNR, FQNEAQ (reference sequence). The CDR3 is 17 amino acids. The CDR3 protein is CASSPEGLAWGAETQYF. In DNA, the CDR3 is TGTGCCAGCAGCCCGGAGGGACTAGCGTGGGGGGCAGAGACCCAGTACTTC. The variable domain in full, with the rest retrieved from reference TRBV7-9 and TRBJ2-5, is DTGVSQNPRHKITKRGQNVTFRCDPISEHNRLYWYRQTLGQGPEFLTYFQNEAQLEKSRLLSDRFSAERPKGSFSTLEIQRTEQGDSAMYLCASSPEGLAWGAETQYFGPGTRLLVL.

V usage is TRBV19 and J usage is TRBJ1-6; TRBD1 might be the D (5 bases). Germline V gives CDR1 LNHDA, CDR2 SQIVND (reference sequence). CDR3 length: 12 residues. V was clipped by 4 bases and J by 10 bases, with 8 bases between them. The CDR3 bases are TGTGCCAGTAGTACGGGGGAATCACCCCTCCACTTT. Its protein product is CASSTGESPLHF.

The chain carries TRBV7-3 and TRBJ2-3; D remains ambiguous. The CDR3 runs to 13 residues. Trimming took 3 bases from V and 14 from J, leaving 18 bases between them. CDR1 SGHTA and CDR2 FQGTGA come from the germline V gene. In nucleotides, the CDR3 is TGTGCCAGCAGCTTTAGCTCCACCCCACCACTGTATTTT. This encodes CASSFSSTPPLYF.

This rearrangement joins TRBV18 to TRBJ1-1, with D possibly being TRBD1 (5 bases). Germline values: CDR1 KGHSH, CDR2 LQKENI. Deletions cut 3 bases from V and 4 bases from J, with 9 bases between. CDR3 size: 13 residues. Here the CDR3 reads CASSPMQGTEAFF. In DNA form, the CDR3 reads TGTGCCAGCTCACCTATGCAGGGCACTGAAGCTTTCTTT.

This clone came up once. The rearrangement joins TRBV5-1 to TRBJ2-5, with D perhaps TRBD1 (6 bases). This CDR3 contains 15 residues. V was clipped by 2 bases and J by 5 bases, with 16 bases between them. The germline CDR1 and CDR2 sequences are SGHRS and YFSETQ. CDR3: CASSFGTGSLETQYF. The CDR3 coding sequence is TGCGCCAGCAGCTTTGGTACAGGGTCGTTGGAGACCCAGTACTTC. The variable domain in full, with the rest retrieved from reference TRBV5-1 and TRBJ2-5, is KAGVTQTPRYLIKTRGQQVTLSCSPISGHRSVSWYQQTPGQGLQFLFEYFSETQRNKGNFPGRFSGRQFSNSRSEMNVSTLELGDSALYLCASSFGTGSLETQYFGPGTRLLVL.

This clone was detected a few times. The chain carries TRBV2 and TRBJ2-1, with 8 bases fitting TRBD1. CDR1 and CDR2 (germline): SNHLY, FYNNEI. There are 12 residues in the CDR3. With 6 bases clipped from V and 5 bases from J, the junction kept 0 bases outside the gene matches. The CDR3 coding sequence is TGTGCCAGCAGGGGACAGGACAATGAGCAGTTCTTC. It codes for CASRGQDNEQFF.

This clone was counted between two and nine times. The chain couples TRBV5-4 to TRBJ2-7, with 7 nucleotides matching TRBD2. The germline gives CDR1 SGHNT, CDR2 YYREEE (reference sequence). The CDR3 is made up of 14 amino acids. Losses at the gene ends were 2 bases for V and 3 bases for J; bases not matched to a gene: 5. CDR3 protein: CASSFGGGVYEQYF. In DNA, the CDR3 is TGTGCCAGCAGCTTCGGCGGGGGAGTCTACGAGCAGTACTTC.

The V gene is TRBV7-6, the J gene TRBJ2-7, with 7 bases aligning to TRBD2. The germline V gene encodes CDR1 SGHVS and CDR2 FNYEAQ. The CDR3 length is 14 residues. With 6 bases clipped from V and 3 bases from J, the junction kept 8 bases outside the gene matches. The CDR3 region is CASSRDWGGYEQYF. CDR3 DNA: TGTGCCAGCAGTCGTGACTGGGGGGGCTACGAGCAGTACTTC.

CDR3 sequence: CASSPSSHEDMNTEAFF. The DNA of the CDR3 is TGCGCCAGCAGCCCAAGTTCACATGAGGACATGAACACTGAAGCTTTCTTT. The gene calls are TRBV5-1 and TRBJ1-1, with TRBD1 as a possible D gene (5 bases). CDR1 is SGHRS, CDR2 YFSETQ, per germline. V was cut by 4 bases and J by 0 bases, with 19 bases left in between. The CDR3 covers 17 residues.

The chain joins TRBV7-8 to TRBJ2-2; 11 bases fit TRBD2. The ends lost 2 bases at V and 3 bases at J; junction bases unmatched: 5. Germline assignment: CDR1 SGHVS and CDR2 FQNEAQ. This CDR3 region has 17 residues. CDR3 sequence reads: CASSLRLAGGYTGELFF. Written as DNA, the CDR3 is TGTGCCAGCAGCTTAAGGCTAGCGGGGGGTTACACCGGGGAGCTGTTTTTT. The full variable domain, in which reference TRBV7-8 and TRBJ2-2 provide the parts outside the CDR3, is GAGVSQSPRYKVAKRGQDVALRCDPISGHVSLFWYQQALGQGPEFLTYFQNEAQLDKSGLPSDRFFAERPEGSVSTLKIQRTQQEDSAVYLCASSLRLAGGYTGELFFGEGSRLTVL.

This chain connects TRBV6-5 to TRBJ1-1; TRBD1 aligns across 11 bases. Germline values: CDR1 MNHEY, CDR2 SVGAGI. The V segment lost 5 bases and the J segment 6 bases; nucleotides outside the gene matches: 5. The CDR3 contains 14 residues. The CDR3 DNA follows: TGTGCCAGCAGTCAACCGGGACAGGGGGCTGAAGCTTTCTTT. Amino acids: CASSQPGQGAEAFF.

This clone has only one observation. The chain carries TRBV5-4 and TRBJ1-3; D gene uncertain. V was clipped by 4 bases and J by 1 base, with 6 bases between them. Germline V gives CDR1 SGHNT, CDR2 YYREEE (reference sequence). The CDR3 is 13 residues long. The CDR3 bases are TGTGCCAGCAGCCCAATTTCTGGAAACACCATATATTTT. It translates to CASSPISGNTIYF.

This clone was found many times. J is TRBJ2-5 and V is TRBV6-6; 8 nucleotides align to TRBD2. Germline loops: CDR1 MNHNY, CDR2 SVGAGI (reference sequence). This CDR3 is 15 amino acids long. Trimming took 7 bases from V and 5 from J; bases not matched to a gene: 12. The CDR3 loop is CASTSLGGGGETQYF. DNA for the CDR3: TGTGCCAGCACTTCCCTCGGGGGGGGCGGGGAGACCCAGTACTTC.

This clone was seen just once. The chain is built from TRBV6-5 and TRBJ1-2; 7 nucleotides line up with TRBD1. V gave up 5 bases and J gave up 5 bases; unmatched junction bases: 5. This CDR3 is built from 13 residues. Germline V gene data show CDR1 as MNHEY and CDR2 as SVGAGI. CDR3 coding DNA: TGTGCCAGCAGTGAGACAGGGATTTATGGCTACACCTTC. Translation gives CASSETGIYGYTF.